The clone carrying this T cell receptor (beta chain) showed up many times. The sample comes from a study of blood T cells in healthy people across ages. It was with a sample-barcoded 5' primer and a J-beta primer mix that a second PCR of roughly 7 to 12 cycles was run. One entry per CDR3 protein, called by TCRdb with MiXCR from the 5' RACE reads. The sample records 500,000 to 650,000 distinct CDR3 sequences, 27% being singletons. The germline CDR1 and CDR2 sequences are SGHTA and FQGNSA. The CDR3 is made up of 15 amino acids. The ends were cut back, 6 bases at V and 4 bases at J, with 16 bases in the middle. This same sample was also part of a study on T cells of mothers and their children. That report notes: Sequencing got over 9.5 million TCR beta CDR3 reads from each mother and a few million from each child.

Sequenced sample: blood. The chain couples TRBV7-2 to TRBJ2-1, with D perhaps matching TRBD2 (6 bases). This receptor was obtained from a boy under 10 years old in good health. Here the CDR3 DNA reads TGTGCCAGCAGTTCCGCCTCCGCGGGGTACAATGAGCAGTTCTTC. It specifies CASSSASAGYNEQFF.